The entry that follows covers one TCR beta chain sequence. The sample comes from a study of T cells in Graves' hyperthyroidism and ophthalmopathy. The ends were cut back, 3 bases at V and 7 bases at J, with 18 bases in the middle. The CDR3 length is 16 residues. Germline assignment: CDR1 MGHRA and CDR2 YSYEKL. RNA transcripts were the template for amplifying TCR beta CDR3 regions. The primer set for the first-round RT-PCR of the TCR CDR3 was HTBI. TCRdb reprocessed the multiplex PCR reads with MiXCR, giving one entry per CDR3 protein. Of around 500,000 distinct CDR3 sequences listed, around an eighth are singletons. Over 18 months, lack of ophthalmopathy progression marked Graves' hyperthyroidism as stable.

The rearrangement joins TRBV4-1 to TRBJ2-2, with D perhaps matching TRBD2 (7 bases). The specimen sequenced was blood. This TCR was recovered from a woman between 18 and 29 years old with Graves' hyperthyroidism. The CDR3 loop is CASSQGLGGAGGELFF. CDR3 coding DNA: TGCGCCAGCAGCCAGGGCCTGGGGGGGGCCGGCGGGGAGCTGTTTTTT.